This note documents a single T cell receptor beta chain sequence. Its antigen is unknown. This entry comes from a study of cytomegalovirus exposure and HLA in healthy donors. The CDR3 covers 15 residues. V lost 2 bases to trimming and J lost 2 bases, with 10 bases between them. Germline V gives CDR1 MDHEN, CDR2 SYDVKM. Only in-frame clones appear in the TCRdb table, and some are missing; sequencing was by immunoSEQ multiplex PCR. Here the sample spans 160,000 or so clones, more than 75% being singletons. Notes on the study in general: Three CMV-associated chains were confirmed in vitro to be specific for CMV antigens. Most TCR sequences were seen very rarely across donors, but some public TCRs occurred in many.

The specimen sequenced was PBMCs. The clonotype originates from a man aged 18 to 35 in good health and CMV-seronegative. The chain combines TRBV28 with TRBJ2-1; perhaps TRBD2 as D (5 bases). In nucleotides, the CDR3 is TGTGCCAGCAGTTTACGGAGGCAGGCCTACAATGAGCAGTTCTTC. Translation gives CASSLRRQAYNEQFF.